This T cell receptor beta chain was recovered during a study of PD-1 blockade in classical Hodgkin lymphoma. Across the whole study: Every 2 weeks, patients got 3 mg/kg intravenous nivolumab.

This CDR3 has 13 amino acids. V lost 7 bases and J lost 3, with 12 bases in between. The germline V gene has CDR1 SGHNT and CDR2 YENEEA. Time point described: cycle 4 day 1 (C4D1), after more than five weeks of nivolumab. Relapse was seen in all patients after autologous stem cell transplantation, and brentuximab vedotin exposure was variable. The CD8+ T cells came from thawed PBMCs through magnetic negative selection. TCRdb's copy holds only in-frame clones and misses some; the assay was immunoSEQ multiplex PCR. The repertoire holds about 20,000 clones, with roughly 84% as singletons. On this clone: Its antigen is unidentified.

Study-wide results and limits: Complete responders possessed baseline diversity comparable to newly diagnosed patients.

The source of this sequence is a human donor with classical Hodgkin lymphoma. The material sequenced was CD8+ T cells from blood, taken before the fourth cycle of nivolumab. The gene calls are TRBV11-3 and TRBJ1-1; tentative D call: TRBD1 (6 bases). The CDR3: CASMGAGDTEAFF. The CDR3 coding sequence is TGTGCCAGCATGGGGGCGGGGGACACTGAAGCTTTCTTT.